Listed below are T cell receptor beta chains from one sample, sequenced in a study of CD8 T cells in ankylosing spondylitis. TCRdb redid the calling of the 5' RACE reads with MiXCR, one entry per CDR3 protein. The sample has around 230,000 distinct CDR3 sequences, roughly 8.2% seen once; the top ten hold 4% to 5%. Sequenced: blood, either unsorted or a sorted T cell fraction (not recorded which). These receptors all stem from a female donor with ankylosing spondylitis or in good health (not recorded which). Each CDR3 is given with its conserved first and last residue. D genes are given only for firm matches. A row's size may be missing; if present it is once, few, many or a size class.

cdr3_aa: CASSFSGGGTYNEQFF
cdr3_nt: TGTGCCAGCAGCTTCTCGGGCGGAGGCACCTACAATGAGCAGTTCTTC
j_call: TRBJ2-1
d_call: .
clone_size: few
v_call: TRBV7-3

cdr3_aa: CTASRNGQNTEAFF
cdr3_nt: TGTACCGCCAGCAGAAATGGACAGAACACTGAAGCTTTCTTT
j_call: TRBJ1-1
d_call: .
clone_size: once
v_call: TRBV15

cdr3_aa: CATRTRGHNEQFF
cdr3_nt: TGTGCCACCCGAACTCGCGGACACAATGAGCAGTTCTTC
j_call: TRBJ2-1
d_call: .
clone_size: many
v_call: TRBV15

cdr3_aa: CASGLGQVGTDTQYF
cdr3_nt: TGTGCCAGCGGTCTCGGGCAGGTCGGCACAGATACGCAGTATTTT
j_call: TRBJ2-3
d_call: .
clone_size: .
v_call: TRBV7-9

cdr3_aa: CASSPTGVSGNTIYF
cdr3_nt: TGTGCCAGCAGCCCGACGGGCGTGAGCGGAAACACCATATATTTT
j_call: TRBJ1-3
d_call: .
clone_size: .
v_call: TRBV7-9

cdr3_aa: CATSRASPTSGRIESNTEELFF
cdr3_nt: TGTGCCACCAGCAGAGCATCCCCGACTAGCGGGAGAATTGAAAGCAACACCGAGGAGCTGTTTTTT
j_call: TRBJ2-2
d_call: TRBD2
clone_size: .
v_call: TRBV15

cdr3_aa: CATERGVNEQFF
cdr3_nt: TGTGCCACCGAACGGGGGGTTAATGAGCAGTTCTTC
j_call: TRBJ2-1
d_call: TRBD2
clone_size: many
v_call: TRBV30

cdr3_aa: CAWSVSERTGELFF
cdr3_nt: TGTGCCTGGAGTGTAAGTGAGCGAACCGGGGAGCTGTTTTTT
j_call: TRBJ2-2
d_call: .
clone_size: .
v_call: TRBV30

cdr3_aa: CATSDRTSGLAGSLTDTQYF
cdr3_nt: TGTGCCACCAGTGATAGGACTTCAGGACTAGCGGGATCCCTCACAGATACGCAGTATTTT
j_call: TRBJ2-3
d_call: TRBD2
clone_size: many
v_call: TRBV24-1

cdr3_aa: CASSVASTLNTEAFF
cdr3_nt: TGTGCCAGCAGCGTAGCTTCAACCCTGAACACTGAAGCTTTCTTT
j_call: TRBJ1-1
d_call: .
clone_size: many
v_call: TRBV9

cdr3_aa: CASSSPYRNYGYTF
cdr3_nt: TGTGCCAGCAGTTCCCCTTACAGAAACTATGGCTACACCTTC
j_call: TRBJ1-2
d_call: .
clone_size: many
v_call: TRBV6-5

cdr3_aa: CASSPGTGISGYTF
cdr3_nt: TGTGCCAGCAGTCCAGGGACAGGGATCTCTGGCTACACCTTC
j_call: TRBJ1-2
d_call: TRBD1
clone_size: many
v_call: TRBV6-1

cdr3_aa: CSVKDRSNQPQHF
cdr3_nt: TGCAGCGTCAAAGACAGGAGCAATCAGCCCCAGCATTTT
j_call: TRBJ1-5
d_call: .
clone_size: many
v_call: TRBV29-1

cdr3_aa: CASSQQGGSGYTF
cdr3_nt: TGTGCCAGCAGCCAGCAGGGGGGATCTGGCTACACCTTC
j_call: TRBJ1-2
d_call: TRBD1
clone_size: many
v_call: TRBV3-1

cdr3_aa: CASKPQASYNEQFF
cdr3_nt: TGTGCCAGCAAGCCCCAGGCGAGTTACAATGAGCAGTTCTTC
j_call: TRBJ2-1
d_call: .
clone_size: many
v_call: TRBV6-1

cdr3_aa: CSVGTANYGYTF
cdr3_nt: TGCAGCGTGGGGACAGCTAACTATGGCTACACCTTC
j_call: TRBJ1-2
d_call: TRBD1
clone_size: few
v_call: TRBV29-1

cdr3_aa: CASSLRTGEISYEQYF
cdr3_nt: TGTGCCAGCAGCTTAAGGACAGGGGAAATCTCCTACGAGCAGTACTTC
j_call: TRBJ2-7
d_call: TRBD1
clone_size: many
v_call: TRBV7-2

cdr3_aa: CASMRQRGLEEQYF
cdr3_nt: TGTGCCAGCATGAGACAGAGGGGACTAGAGGAGCAGTACTTC
j_call: TRBJ2-7
d_call: TRBD2
clone_size: few
v_call: TRBV6-1

cdr3_aa: CSATPKGSGNGDTQYF
cdr3_nt: TGCAGTGCTACACCCAAGGGATCAGGGAACGGAGATACGCAGTATTTT
j_call: TRBJ2-3
d_call: .
clone_size: many
v_call: TRBV20-1

cdr3_aa: CASSFDRPAGNTIYF
cdr3_nt: TGTGCCAGCAGTTTCGACAGGCCGGCTGGAAACACCATATATTTT
j_call: TRBJ1-3
d_call: .
clone_size: many
v_call: TRBV12-3/TRBV12-4

cdr3_aa: CASFSARREQFF
cdr3_nt: TGTGCCAGCTTTTCCGCCCGGAGGGAGCAGTTCTTC
j_call: TRBJ2-1
d_call: .
clone_size: many
v_call: TRBV28

cdr3_aa: CSVERVQGTEQYF
cdr3_nt: TGCAGCGTTGAACGGGTCCAAGGAACCGAGCAGTACTTC
j_call: TRBJ2-7
d_call: .
clone_size: many
v_call: TRBV29-1

cdr3_aa: CSARVPTSTNEKLFF
cdr3_nt: TGCAGTGCTAGAGTTCCGACTTCAACTAATGAAAAACTGTTTTTT
j_call: TRBJ1-4
d_call: .
clone_size: many
v_call: TRBV20-1

cdr3_aa: CASSYVSRGQSSYNEQFF
cdr3_nt: TGTGCCAGCAGTTACGTAAGTCGGGGACAGAGCTCCTACAATGAGCAGTTCTTC
j_call: TRBJ2-1
d_call: TRBD1
clone_size: .
v_call: TRBV6-8

cdr3_aa: CAISESSGYTEAFF
cdr3_nt: TGTGCCATCAGTGAGTCGTCAGGGTACACTGAAGCTTTCTTT
j_call: TRBJ1-1
d_call: .
clone_size: .
v_call: TRBV10-3

cdr3_aa: CSASPSGSGTDTQYF
cdr3_nt: TGCAGTGCTAGTCCCAGCGGGAGTGGCACAGATACGCAGTATTTT
j_call: TRBJ2-3
d_call: TRBD2
clone_size: many
v_call: TRBV20-1

cdr3_aa: CASSPEPPGQYF
cdr3_nt: TGTGCCAGCAGCCCCGAGCCCCCGGGGCAGTACTTC
j_call: TRBJ2-7
d_call: .
clone_size: many
v_call: TRBV5-5

cdr3_aa: CASSLGRGDTQYF
cdr3_nt: TGTGCCAGCAGCTTGGGAAGGGGAGATACGCAGTATTTT
j_call: TRBJ2-3
d_call: .
clone_size: many
v_call: TRBV7-6

cdr3_aa: CASSLGVLTGELFF
cdr3_nt: TGTGCCAGCAGCTTGGGAGTTCTCACCGGGGAGCTGTTTTTT
j_call: TRBJ2-2
d_call: .
clone_size: many
v_call: TRBV5-8

cdr3_aa: CASSFTGTRNTIYF
cdr3_nt: TGTGCCAGCAGTTTTACAGGGACGAGAAACACCATATATTTT
j_call: TRBJ1-3
d_call: .
clone_size: many
v_call: TRBV12-3/TRBV12-4

cdr3_aa: CASSLRDRRNEQYF
cdr3_nt: TGTGCCAGCAGCCTCCGGGACAGGAGGAACGAGCAGTACTTC
j_call: TRBJ2-7
d_call: TRBD1
clone_size: .
v_call: TRBV7-8

cdr3_aa: CSAEVDSHNYEQYF
cdr3_nt: TGCAGTGCGGAGGTGGACAGCCATAACTACGAGCAGTACTTC
j_call: TRBJ2-7
d_call: .
clone_size: many
v_call: TRBV20-1

cdr3_aa: CASSLLAGVDTQYF
cdr3_nt: TGTGCCAGCAGCTTATTAGCGGGAGTAGATACGCAGTATTTT
j_call: TRBJ2-3
d_call: TRBD2
clone_size: many
v_call: TRBV7-2

cdr3_aa: CASRPGLAGDQETQYF
cdr3_nt: TGTGCTAGCCGTCCGGGGCTAGCGGGCGACCAAGAGACCCAGTACTTC
j_call: TRBJ2-5
d_call: TRBD2
clone_size: few
v_call: TRBV7-7

cdr3_aa: CASTLDAGLAFFNEQFF
cdr3_nt: TGTGCCAGCACCCTTGATGCGGGACTAGCTTTTTTCAATGAGCAGTTCTTC
j_call: TRBJ2-1
d_call: TRBD2
clone_size: many
v_call: TRBV6-2/TRBV6-3

cdr3_aa: CASSLPGGQGSRPQHF
cdr3_nt: TGTGCCAGCAGCTTGCCCGGAGGACAGGGGTCTCGGCCCCAGCATTTT
j_call: TRBJ1-5
d_call: TRBD1
clone_size: many
v_call: TRBV7-2

cdr3_aa: CASSVGTSEYEQYF
cdr3_nt: TGTGCCAGCAGCGTCGGGACTAGCGAGTACGAGCAGTACTTC
j_call: TRBJ2-7
d_call: TRBD2
clone_size: many
v_call: TRBV9